This TCR beta chain is drawn from a study of preoperative IRX-2 immunotherapy in early breast cancer. Treatment here: preoperative locoregional IRX-2 cytokine immunotherapy. Samples came from a phase Ib trial of preoperative locoregional IRX-2 cytokine immunotherapy. Germline CDR1 SGHTA, CDR2 FQGNSA. Deletions cut 7 bases from V and 0 bases from J, with 16 bases between. CDR3 length: 15 amino acids. The assay was immunoSEQ multiplex PCR, and TCRdb's table has in-frame clones only and misses some. The profile shows about 62,000 clones, approximately 94% of them singletons. The chain is built from TRBV7-2 and TRBJ2-7, with D unclear. The material was obtained from a patient treated with IRX-2 immunotherapy. This TCR came from a human donor with breast cancer. CDR3 sequence reads: CASNIQPLSSYEQYF. The CDR3 DNA reads TGTGCCAGCAATATTCAGCCTCTGAGCTCCTACGAGCAGTACTTC.